A single sample is the source of the 11 T cell receptor beta chains below, sequenced in a study of beta chain features in type 1 diabetes. TCRB transcripts that were expressed got sequenced, as all of the isolated RNA had been reverse transcribed. TCRdb's copy holds only in-frame clones and misses some; the assay was immunoSEQ multiplex PCR. The sample holds 300,000 to 350,000 clones, less than 9.5% seen once. The sample comprised central memory CD4+ T cells from blood. The origin of the receptors is a woman aged 18-30 years in good health.

Comments on this clone: A much larger clone lies one base from this, so it may be a read error. CDR3 nucleotides: TGTGCCAGCAACGAGGGGGTGGCTAGCAGAGGAAACACCATATATTTT. It is translated as CASNEGVASRGNTIYF. This chain uses TRBV5-6 with TRBJ1-3, with D perhaps matching TRBD1 (6 bases). Germline V gives CDR1 SGHDT, CDR2 YYEEEE. The CDR3 loop spans 16 amino acids. V lost 6 bases and J 4 bases, leaving 20 bases between the germline ends. The full variable domain, with the rest looked up from reference TRBV5-6 and TRBJ1-3, is DAGVTQSPTHLIKTRGQQVTLRCSPKSGHDTVSWYQQALGQGPQFIFQYYEEEERQRGNFPDRFSGHQFPNYSSELNVNALLLGDSALYLCASNEGVASRGNTIYFGEGSWLTVV.

The chain employs TRBV21-1 and TRBJ2-5; the D call TRBD2 from the table was never checked on the DNA. TRBV21-1 is given as a pseudogene. The CDR3 has 15 residues. CDR3 bases: TGTGCCAGCAGCAAAATACCGGAGGAGGGGGAGACCCAGTACTTC. Translation: CASSKIPEEGETQYF.

This clone was seen a few times. CDR3 loop: CASSPPRSGANVLTF. As DNA, the CDR3 is TGTGCCAGCAGCCCCCCGCGGTCTGGGGCCAACGTCCTGACTTTC. The chain is built from TRBV27 and TRBJ2-6; D not resolved. There are 15 residues in the CDR3. Trimming pared 6 bases from V and 1 base from J, leaving 10 bases between. Germline loops: CDR1 MNHEY, CDR2 SMNVEV (reference sequence).

The table lists this clone with a few counts. This sample also contains other DNA sequences that code for the same CDR3. This rearrangement joins TRBV7-2 to TRBJ2-1, with TRBD1 as a possible D gene (6 bases). CDR1 is SGHTA, CDR2 FQGNSA, per germline. CDR3 length equals 12 residues. The V gene lost 3 bases and the J gene lost 6 bases, with 6 bases spanning the gap. The CDR3: CASSLTGNEQFF. As DNA, the CDR3 is TGTGCCAGCAGCTTGACAGGCAATGAGCAGTTCTTC. Variable domain in full (rest from reference TRBV7-2 and TRBJ2-1): GAGVSQSPSNKVTEKGKDVELRCDPISGHTALYWYRQSLGQGLEFLIYFQGNSAPDKSGLPSDRFSAERTGGSVSTLTIQRTQQEDSAVYLCASSLTGNEQFFGPGTRLTVL.

The rearrangement uses TRBV7-2 and TRBJ2-1; 7 bases match TRBD2. The V gene end was trimmed by 0 bases and the J gene end by 10 bases; junction bases not matched to a gene: 12. The CDR3 spans 16 residues. Germline V CDR1 and CDR2: SGHTA, FQGNSA. This CDR3 is CASSLAGPERRGEQFF. The CDR3 DNA reads as TGTGCCAGCAGCTTAGCAGGCCCGGAGCGGCGGGGGGAGCAGTTCTTC.

This clone was observed a few times. The sample has other DNA sequences that encode this CDR3 too. CDR3 bases: TGTGCCAGCAGCGTGGGTAGCGGGCTGGACTACAATGAGCAGTTCTTC. It is translated as CASSVGSGLDYNEQFF. The rearrangement uses TRBV9 and TRBJ2-1, with 7 bases lining up with TRBD2. After removal of 2 bases from V and 3 bases from J, the junction contained 8 bases not matched to a gene. CDR3 size: 16 residues. Germline loops: CDR1 SGDLS, CDR2 YYNGEE.

At least ten counts were recorded for this clone. CDR3 sequence: CASGEITETQYF. The CDR3 nucleotides are TGTGCCAGCGGGGAGATCACGGAGACCCAGTACTTC. This chain uses TRBV7-2 with TRBJ2-5; D is perhaps TRBD2 (5 bases). The CDR3 sequence is 12 residues long. V was clipped by 8 bases and J by 5 bases, with 12 bases between them. Germline lookup yields CDR1 SGHTA and CDR2 FQGNSA.

This clone was detected only a few times. V gene TRBV5-1 combines with J gene TRBJ2-2, with 9 nucleotides matching TRBD2. The V segment lost 4 bases and the J segment 5 bases; nucleotides outside the gene matches: 9. CDR1 is SGHRS, CDR2 YFSETQ, per germline. The CDR3 is 16 amino acids. This CDR3 is CASSPGSTSGTGELFF. As DNA, the CDR3 is TGCGCCAGCAGCCCCGGGAGCACTAGCGGGACCGGGGAGCTGTTTTTT.

The chain uses TRBV7-2 and TRBJ2-1, with 10 bases aligning to TRBD2. Germline-derived CDR1 and CDR2 are SGHTA and FQGNSA. The CDR3 contains 17 residues. J gave up 5 bases and V 4 bases, and 11 bases lay outside the gene matches. The CDR3 nucleotides read TGTGCCAGCAGCTCGCGAACTAGGACTAGCGGCCACAATGAGCAGTTCTTC. Translating it yields CASSSRTRTSGHNEQFF.

The chain uses TRBV4-3 and TRBJ2-2, with a weak D call TRBD1 (5 bases). Per germline, CDR1 LGHNA and CDR2 YSLEER. V was trimmed by 5 bases and J by 2 bases, leaving 9 bases between them. The CDR3 covers 14 residues. This CDR3 is CASSVQENTGELFF. CDR3 sequence (DNA): TGCGCCAGCAGCGTACAGGAAAACACCGGGGAGCTGTTTTTT.

This clone was seen only a few times. V gene TRBV19 combines with J gene TRBJ2-7, with D possibly being TRBD1 (7 bases). V lost 7 bases and J 3 bases, leaving 19 bases between the germline ends. The CDR3 runs 15 residues. Germline loops: CDR1 LNHDA, CDR2 SQIVND (reference sequence). The CDR3 coding sequence is TGTGCCAGTACCGACCGGCGTCAGGGGGGCTACGAGCAGTACTTC. Protein product: CASTDRRQGGYEQYF.